These T cell receptor beta chains were read from a single sample in a study of blood T cells in healthy people across ages. TCRdb reanalysed the 5' RACE reads using MiXCR and keeps one entry per CDR3 protein. This table has more than 1,000,000 distinct CDR3 sequences, 20% to 25% appearing once. This sample was also put to use in a study of T cells of mothers and their children.

Sequences were obtained from blood. The receptors come from a girl aged 2 to 9 in good health. Both conserved end residues are part of each CDR3. D genes are given only for firm matches. Clone sizes are given selectively: once, few, many, or a class where the clone is expanded.

>TRBV6-5|TRBJ1-1|-|-
CASRPSGRMNTEAFF
TGTGCCAGCAGGCCTTCCGGAAGGATGAACACTGAAGCTTTCTTT
>TRBV29-1|TRBJ1-2|few|-
CSVEEGPTDGYTF
TGCAGCGTTGAAGAGGGTCCTACTGATGGCTACACCTTC
>TRBV25-1|TRBJ2-6|few|-
CASSEYGAAPGANVLTF
TGTGCCAGCAGTGAATACGGGGCGGCCCCTGGGGCCAACGTCCTGACTTTC
>TRBV29-1|TRBJ2-1|-|-
CSGTMTTNEQFF
TGCAGCGGGACAATGACAACCAATGAGCAGTTCTTC
>TRBV29-1|TRBJ1-1|-|-
CSVLRWGNTEAFF
TGCAGCGTTTTACGTTGGGGGAACACTGAAGCTTTCTTT
>TRBV29-1|TRBJ2-1|-|TRBD2
CSVGASGTNEQFF
TGCAGCGTTGGGGCTAGCGGGACGAATGAGCAGTTCTTC
>TRBV11-2|TRBJ2-6|-|TRBD2
CASSLIAGEATPWGANVLTF
TGTGCCAGCAGCTTAATTGCGGGGGAGGCTACGCCGTGGGGGGCCAACGTCCTGACTTTC
>TRBV6-5|TRBJ2-3|few|TRBD2
CASSERDRPDTQYF
TGTGCCAGCAGCGAGCGGGATAGGCCCGATACGCAGTATTTT
>TRBV12-3/TRBV12-4|TRBJ2-3|-|TRBD2
CASSVSSGYTDTQYF
TGTGCCAGCAGTGTCTCTAGCGGCTACACAGATACGCAGTATTTT
>TRBV11-3|TRBJ2-7|-|TRBD1
CASYGQGANEQYF
TGTGCCAGCTATGGACAGGGGGCAAACGAGCAGTACTTC